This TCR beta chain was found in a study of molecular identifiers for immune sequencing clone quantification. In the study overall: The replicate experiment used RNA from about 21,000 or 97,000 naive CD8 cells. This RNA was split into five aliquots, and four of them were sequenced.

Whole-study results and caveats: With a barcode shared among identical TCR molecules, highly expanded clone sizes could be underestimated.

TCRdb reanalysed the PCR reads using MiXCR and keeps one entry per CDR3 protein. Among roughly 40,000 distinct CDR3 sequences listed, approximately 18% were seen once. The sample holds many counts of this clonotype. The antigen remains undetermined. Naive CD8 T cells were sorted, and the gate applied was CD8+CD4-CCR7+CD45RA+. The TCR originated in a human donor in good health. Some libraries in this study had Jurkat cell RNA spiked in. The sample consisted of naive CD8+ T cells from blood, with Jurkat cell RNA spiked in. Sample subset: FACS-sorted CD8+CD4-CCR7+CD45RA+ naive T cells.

CDR3 amino acids: CASSRELYEQYF. The CDR3 bases are TGTGCCAGCAGCAGGGAGCTCTACGAGCAGTACTTC. The V call is TRBV5-5, the J call TRBJ2-7, with D possibly matching TRBD2 (5 bases). Germline loops: CDR1 SGHKS, CDR2 YYEKEE (reference sequence). The V end was cut by 4 bases, the J end by 3 bases, with 8 bases between. The CDR3 totals 12 residues.